One and the same sample provided the 18 T cell receptor beta chains below, sequenced in a study of T cell changes during pregnancy in multiple sclerosis. Here immunoSEQ multiplex PCR was the method, and the copy in TCRdb shows in-frame clones only, minus some. The sample has around 95,000 clones; 92% are singletons. The input for sequencing was peripheral blood, taken after pregnancy. These receptors came from a female donor with multiple sclerosis, enrolled in a pregnancy study.

The V call is TRBV9, the J call TRBJ1-4; the match to TRBD1 covers 10 bases. Germline V gene data show CDR1 as SGDLS and CDR2 as YYNGEE. Losses at the gene ends were 3 bases for V and 8 bases for J; bases not matched to a gene: 10. The CDR3 covers 16 residues. The CDR3: CASSATSGTGAEKLFF. The CDR3 nucleotides read TGTGCCAGCAGCGCCACATCCGGGACAGGGGCCGAAAAACTGTTTTTT.

The chain couples TRBV7-2 to TRBJ1-2; D might be TRBD1 (5 bases). The germline V gene encodes CDR1 SGHTA and CDR2 FQGNSA. This CDR3 comprises 15 residues. With 2 bases removed from V and 8 bases from J, the gap between germline ends came to 18 bases. CDR3 nucleotide sequence: TGTGCCAGCAGCTTATGGGGGAGGTCTTTAGACGGCTACACCTTC. Its protein is CASSLWGRSLDGYTF.

The chain combines TRBV9 with TRBJ2-7; 9 positions agree with TRBD2. Per the germline V gene, CDR1 is SGDLS and CDR2 is YYNGEE. This CDR3 has 14 amino acids. The junction had 7 bases not matched to a gene; V was cut back by 2 bases and J by 7 bases. The CDR3 coding sequence is TGTGCCAGCAGCGTTAGCGGGAGCTCCGGGGAGCAGTACTTC. Its protein product is CASSVSGSSGEQYF.

V and J are TRBV23-1 and TRBJ1-2; TRBD1 is a possible D gene (5 bases). TRBV23-1 is an ORF, with its function uncertain. The CDR3 totals 14 residues. The germline V and J ends were trimmed by 6 bases and 6 bases, with 17 bases remaining between them. As DNA, the CDR3 is TGCGCCAGCAGCTTCTCAGGGCTCGCAGATGGCTACACCTTC. Translating gives CASSFSGLADGYTF.

The chain employs TRBV30 and TRBJ1-4; 9 nucleotides match TRBD1. This CDR3 comprises 14 residues. CDR1 is GTSNPN and CDR2 is SVGIG in the germline V gene (reference sequence). With 2 bases clipped from V and 5 bases from J, the junction kept 3 bases outside the gene matches. CDR3 sequence reads: CAWSRQGVNEKLFF. The CDR3 DNA reads TGTGCCTGGAGTCGACAGGGGGTCAATGAAAAACTGTTTTTT. The variable domain in full, with the rest retrieved from reference TRBV30 and TRBJ1-4, is SQTIHQWPATLVQPVGSPLSLECTVEGTSNPNLYWYRQAAGRGLQLLFYSVGIGQISSEVPQNLSASRPQDRQFILSSKKLLLSDSGFYLCAWSRQGVNEKLFFGSGTQLSVL.

A note on this clone: Germline is not matched at one junction end, which may reflect a read error. The chain carries TRBV5-1 and TRBJ2-5; 9 nucleotides align to TRBD1. CDR3 length equals 16 residues. Looked up from germline, CDR1 is SGHRS and CDR2 is YFSETQ. This CDR3 reads CASSSATGGAQETQYF. The CDR3 nucleotides are TGCGCCAGCAGCTCCGCGACAGGGGGGGCTCAAGAAACCCAGTACTTC.

This CDR3 is CASSLTGGFAGELFF. The CDR3 DNA reads as TGTGCCAGCAGTTTGACAGGGGGCTTCGCCGGGGAGCTGTTTTTT. The rearrangement joins TRBV27 to TRBJ2-2; 10 bases fit TRBD1. Looked up from germline, CDR1 is MNHEY and CDR2 is SMNVEV (reference sequence). This CDR3 contains 15 residues. V lost 3 bases and J lost 6; bases outside the gene matches: 4.

This chain uses TRBV5-1 with TRBJ2-1, with 13 bases that match TRBD2. Germline V gene sequence: CDR1 SGHRS, CDR2 YFSETQ. The CDR3 runs to 15 residues. Trimming removed 3 bases from V and 6 bases from J; junction bases left unmatched: 3. The CDR3 region is CASSWGLAGSNEQFF. CDR3 DNA: TGCGCCAGCAGCTGGGGACTAGCGGGATCCAATGAGCAGTTCTTC.

V and J are TRBV6-5 and TRBJ2-3; no reliable D call. The CDR3 runs 14 residues. Germline V gene data show CDR1 as MNHEY and CDR2 as SVGAGI. V gave up 2 bases and J gave up 2 bases, with 8 bases separating them. The CDR3 reads CASSYTAYTDTQYF. The CDR3 coding sequence is TGTGCCAGCAGTTACACAGCTTACACAGATACGCAGTATTTT.

J is TRBJ1-4 and V is TRBV7-9; TRBD1 agrees at 8 bases. CDR1 and CDR2 (germline): SEHNR, FQNEAQ (reference sequence). With 3 bases clipped from V and 8 bases from J, the junction kept 2 bases outside the gene matches. This CDR3 is built from 13 residues. CDR3 sequence: CASSLTGVEKLFF. The CDR3 DNA is TGTGCCAGCAGCTTGACAGGGGTGGAAAAACTGTTTTTT.

The rearrangement links TRBV28 to TRBJ2-7, with 9 positions matching TRBD1. Trimming removed 4 bases from V and 3 bases from J; junction bases left unmatched: 4. Looked up from germline, CDR1 is MDHEN and CDR2 is SYDVKM. This CDR3 spans 14 amino acids. The CDR3 DNA follows: TGTGCCAGCAGTTCCGGGACAGGGTTCTACGAGCAGTACTTC. This sequence encodes CASSSGTGFYEQYF.

This clone was recorded once. Within the sample, other DNA sequences also encode this same CDR3. This CDR3 is CASSVAGGSSYEQYF. The CDR3 nucleotides are TGTGCCAGCAGCGTTGCGGGAGGCTCATCCTACGAGCAGTACTTC. The rearrangement links TRBV9 to TRBJ2-7; 8 bases agree with TRBD2. J lost 1 base, V lost 2 bases, and 5 bases had no gene match. CDR1 SGDLS and CDR2 YYNGEE come from the germline V gene. CDR3 length equals 15 residues. Using reference TRBV9 and TRBJ2-7 for the parts outside the CDR3, the full variable domain is DSGVTQTPKHLITATGQRVTLRCSPRSGDLSVYWYQQSLDQGLQFLIQYYNGEERAKGNILERFSAQQFPDLHSELNLSSLELGDSALYFCASSVAGGSSYEQYFGPGTRLTVT.

V gene TRBV6-5 combines with J gene TRBJ2-1, with 7 bases that match TRBD1. Germline CDR1 reads MNHEY; CDR2 reads SVGAGI. The CDR3 has 13 residues. The J segment lost 10 bases and the V segment lost 5 bases, leaving 8 bases of the junction unmatched. The CDR3 loop reads CASSEKGAGEQFF. In DNA, the CDR3 is TGTGCCAGCAGTGAAAAGGGGGCCGGGGAGCAGTTCTTC.

This clone occurred once. This chain joins TRBV9 and TRBJ1-5, with TRBD1 as a possible D gene (6 bases). Germline assignment: CDR1 SGDLS and CDR2 YYNGEE. The V gene lost 3 bases and the J gene lost 8 bases, with 15 bases spanning the gap. The CDR3 has 14 amino acids. The CDR3 DNA sequence: TGTGCCAGCAGCGCGCAGGGGCGAGGAGAGCCCCAGCATTTT. Its protein product is CASSAQGRGEPQHF. Complete variable domain (other parts from reference TRBV9 and TRBJ1-5): DSGVTQTPKHLITATGQRVTLRCSPRSGDLSVYWYQQSLDQGLQFLIQYYNGEERAKGNILERFSAQQFPDLHSELNLSSLELGDSALYFCASSAQGRGEPQHFGDGTRLSIL.

DNA for the CDR3: TGTGCCAGCAGGACAGCCGACCCACTAGCGGGGGGAAGCAATGAGCAGTTCTTC. Its translation: CASRTADPLAGGSNEQFF. The chain combines TRBV11-2 with TRBJ2-1; 12 bases line up with TRBD2. V lost 6 bases to trimming and J lost 6 bases; unmatched junction nucleotides: 15. Germline-derived CDR1 and CDR2 are SGHAT and FQNNGV. The CDR3 extends over 18 amino acids. The full variable domain, with the rest looked up from reference TRBV11-2 and TRBJ2-1, is EAGVAQSPRYKIIEKRQSVAFWCNPISGHATLYWYQQILGQGPKLLIQFQNNGVVDDSQLPKDRFSAERLKGVDSTLKIQPAKLEDSAVYLCASRTADPLAGGSNEQFFGPGTRLTVL.

The V and J genes are TRBV19 and TRBJ2-1; 9 bases align to TRBD1. Trimming removed 7 bases from V and 3 bases from J; junction bases left unmatched: 4. Germline values: CDR1 LNHDA, CDR2 SQIVND (reference sequence). CDR3 size: 14 residues. CDR3 protein: CASKGDRDYNEQFF. The CDR3 bases are TGTGCCAGTAAGGGGGACAGGGACTACAATGAGCAGTTCTTC.

V and J are TRBV28 and TRBJ2-2; D gene unclear. The CDR3 contains 15 residues. With 5 bases removed from V and 4 bases from J, the gap between germline ends came to 14 bases. Germline assignment: CDR1 MDHEN and CDR2 SYDVKM. The CDR3 DNA sequence: TGTGCCAGCAGTCCTCCATCCCGGGTCACCGGGGAGCTGTTTTTT. As protein: CASSPPSRVTGELFF.

This clone has only one observation. This chain links TRBV27 with TRBJ1-2; D is possibly TRBD1 (6 bases). Trimming cost V 10 bases and J 0 bases, with 18 bases left between them. The CDR3 length is 15 residues. Germline V gene sequence: CDR1 MNHEY, CDR2 SMNVEV (reference sequence). The chain's CDR3 is CATSIDRTANYGYTF. The DNA of the CDR3 is TGTGCCACTTCTATCGACCGGACAGCTAACTATGGCTACACCTTC.